This entry features one T cell receptor beta chain sequence. With random hexamers, reverse transcription was performed on about 0.5 to 1 ug of RNA. Using its own MiXCR run on the immunoSEQ multiplex PCR reads, TCRdb lists one record per CDR3 protein. The sample lists 100,000 to 150,000 distinct CDR3 sequences; 90% to 95% were seen once. The entry originates in a study of CD8 T cells in Susac syndrome. The clonotype was recovered from a human donor with Susac syndrome. The specimen sequenced was CD8+ T cells from PBMCs.

The CDR3: CASSPAVSETQYF. The CDR3 DNA reads TGTGCCAGCTCACCGGCCGTTTCAGAGACCCAGTACTTC. The chain joins TRBV18 to TRBJ2-5, with no clear D. CDR3 size: 13 residues. CDR1 and CDR2 (germline): KGHSH, LQKENI. V shed 3 bases and J shed 4 bases, with 9 bases lying between them.